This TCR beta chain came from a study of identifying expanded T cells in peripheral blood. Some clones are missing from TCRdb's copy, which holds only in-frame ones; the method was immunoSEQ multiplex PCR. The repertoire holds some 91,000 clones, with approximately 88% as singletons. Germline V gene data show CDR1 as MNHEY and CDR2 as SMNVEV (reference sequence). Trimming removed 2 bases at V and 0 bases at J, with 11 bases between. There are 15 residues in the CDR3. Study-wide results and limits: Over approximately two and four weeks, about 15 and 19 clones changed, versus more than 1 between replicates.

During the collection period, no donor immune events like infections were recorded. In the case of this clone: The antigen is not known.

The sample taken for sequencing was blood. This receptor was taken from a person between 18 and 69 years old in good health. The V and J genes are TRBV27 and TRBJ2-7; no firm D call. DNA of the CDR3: TGTGCCAGCAGTTTAGGTCCTGGAAGCTCCTACGAGCAGTACTTC. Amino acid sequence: CASSLGPGSSYEQYF.